What follows are 18 T cell receptor beta chains derived from one specimen sequenced in a study of molecular identifiers for immune sequencing clone quantification. Each CDR3 protein is one row after TCRdb ran MiXCR on the PCR reads. Of 460,000 or so distinct CDR3 sequences listed, 20% to 25% are singletons. Sample: naive CD8+ T cells from blood, with Jurkat cell RNA spiked in. Documented subset: FACS-sorted CD8+CD4-CCR7+CD45RA+ naive T cells. These TCRs come from a human donor in good health. Some libraries in this study had Jurkat cell RNA spiked in.

V and J are TRBV30 and TRBJ2-7; 11 nucleotides align to TRBD1. The CDR3 contains 14 residues. The germline gives CDR1 GTSNPN, CDR2 SVGIG (reference sequence). V dropped 2 bases and J dropped 6; count of bases not matched to a gene: 6. Here the CDR3 reads CAWSPGQGDCEQYF. CDR3 nucleotides: TGTGCCTGGAGTCCGGGACAGGGGGACTGCGAGCAGTACTTC.

In this sample, this clonotype turned up many times. The chain couples TRBV5-4 to TRBJ2-2; D possibly corresponds to TRBD2 (6 bases). Trimming removed 3 bases at V and 5 bases at J, with 8 bases between. CDR1 and CDR2 (germline): SGHNT, YYREEE (reference sequence). This CDR3 is 13 amino acids long. In DNA, the CDR3 is TGTGCCAGCAGCTGGAGGGGTACCGGGGAGCTGTTTTTT. Residues: CASSWRGTGELFF.

Comments on this clonotype: The CDR3 does not close with the conserved phenylalanine or tryptophan, likely indicating a read error. The chain couples TRBV27 to TRBJ1-2; perhaps TRBD1 as D (6 bases). V dropped 3 bases and J dropped 3 bases, with 17 bases sitting between them. The germline CDR1 and CDR2 sequences are MNHEY and SMNVEV (reference sequence). The CDR3 sequence is 16 residues long. DNA for the CDR3: TGTGCCAGCAGTTTCCAGGGGAACCCCCAGTACTATGGCTACACCTCC. It encodes CASSFQGNPQYYGYTS.

V gene TRBV23-1 combines with J gene TRBJ2-4; 8 bases align to TRBD2. TRBV23-1 is classed as an ORF, of uncertain function. J lost 0 bases, V lost 10 bases, and 14 bases had no gene match. The CDR3 has 17 residues. The CDR3 loop is CAKAGGGPVQAKNIQYF. In DNA form, the CDR3 reads TGCGCCAAGGCGGGCGGGGGGCCGGTTCAAGCCAAAAACATTCAGTACTTC.

As for this clonotype: A read error is possible here, since a much larger clone lies one base away. The V and J genes are TRBV7-8 and TRBJ2-5; 11 bases are shared with TRBD2. V lost 5 bases and J lost 4; bases outside the gene matches: 12. This CDR3 comprises 17 residues. CDR1 SGHVS and CDR2 FQNEAQ come from the germline V gene. DNA for the CDR3: TGTGCCAGCAGCCCGTTTTCCGGGACTAGCGGCCCAGAGACCCAGTACTTC. Encoded protein: CASSPFSGTSGPETQYF. Complete variable domain (other parts from reference TRBV7-8 and TRBJ2-5): GAGVSQSPRYKVAKRGQDVALRCDPISGHVSLFWYQQALGQGPEFLTYFQNEAQLDKSGLPSDRFFAERPEGSVSTLKIQRTQQEDSAVYLCASSPFSGTSGPETQYFGPGTRLLVL.

A word on this clonotype: This may be a read error, as it is one base from a much larger clone. The rearrangement joins TRBV20-1 to TRBJ2-3; no clear D gene. This CDR3 comprises 13 residues. Germline CDR1 reads DFQATT; CDR2 reads SNEGSKA (reference sequence). The DNA of the CDR3 is TGCGGTGCTCCCAATTTTGAGTTAGATACGCAGTATTTT. It codes for CGAPNFELDTQYF.

This clonotype was counted at least ten times. V and J are TRBV6-1 and TRBJ2-2, with D perhaps TRBD2 (7 bases). Trimming pared 3 bases from V and 4 bases from J, leaving 15 bases between. The CDR3 sequence is 16 residues long. Germline V CDR1 and CDR2: MNHNS, SASEGT. The CDR3 DNA sequence: TGTGCCAGCAGTGAGGTGGGGGGGCCCCCCACCGGGGAGCTGTTTTTT. It codes for CASSEVGGPPTGELFF.

V is TRBV5-1 and J is TRBJ2-3, with TRBD2 identical over 9 bases. CDR1 and CDR2 (germline): SGHRS, YFSETQ. The CDR3 is 15 amino acids. Trimming cost V 0 bases and J 4 bases; bases outside gene matches: 3. CDR3 sequence: CASSLELAGPDTQYF. CDR3 sequence (DNA): TGCGCCAGCAGCTTGGAGCTAGCGGGACCAGATACGCAGTATTTT.

This rearrangement joins TRBV2 to TRBJ2-7; tentative D call: TRBD2 (6 bases). V gave up 1 base and J gave up 4 bases, with 11 bases separating them. The germline V gene has CDR1 SNHLY and CDR2 FYNNEI. The CDR3 runs to 14 residues. The CDR3 sequence: CASSEGTISYEQYF. The DNA of the CDR3 is TGTGCCAGCAGTGAAGGGACTATAAGTTACGAGCAGTACTTC. The variable domain in full, with the rest retrieved from reference TRBV2 and TRBJ2-7, is EPEVTQTPSHQVTQMGQEVILRCVPISNHLYFYWYRQILGQKVEFLVSFYNNEISEKSEIFDDQFSVERPDGSNFTLKIRSTKLEDSAMYFCASSEGTISYEQYFGPGTRLTVT.

This chain joins TRBV2 and TRBJ2-3; TRBD2 matches at 9 bases. The CDR3 runs 16 residues. The V gene end was trimmed by 4 bases and the J gene end by 5 bases; junction bases not matched to a gene: 10. The germline gives CDR1 SNHLY, CDR2 FYNNEI. The CDR3 DNA reads TGTGCCAGCAGTGGATCGCGGGAGGGGGTGTTAGATACGCAGTATTTT. Translating gives CASSGSREGVLDTQYF. Based on the CDR3 plus reference TRBV2 and TRBJ2-3, the full variable domain is EPEVTQTPSHQVTQMGQEVILRCVPISNHLYFYWYRQILGQKVEFLVSFYNNEISEKSEIFDDQFSVERPDGSNFTLKIRSTKLEDSAMYFCASSGSREGVLDTQYFGPGTRLTVL.

The table lists this clonotype with many counts. The J gene is TRBJ1-1, the V gene TRBV9; a weak D match, TRBD1 (6 bases). Germline CDR1 SGDLS, CDR2 YYNGEE. The CDR3 length is 16 residues. Trimming pared 3 bases from V and 1 base from J, leaving 16 bases between. CDR3 coding DNA: TGTGCCAGCAGCGAGAGCCCGGGACATACGAACACTGAAGCTTTCTTT. Protein sequence: CASSESPGHTNTEAFF.

This clonotype was recorded many times. The gene calls are TRBV7-9 and TRBJ2-3, with D possibly TRBD2 on 5 matching bases. Per the germline V gene, CDR1 is SEHNR and CDR2 is FQNEAQ (reference sequence). The V gene lost 6 bases and the J gene lost 1 base, with 5 bases spanning the gap. CDR3 length: 12 amino acids. The CDR3 DNA follows: TGTGCCAGCAGGAGGGGCACAGATACGCAGTATTTT. The encoded protein is CASRRGTDTQYF.

This clonotype was observed a handful of times. The chain joins TRBV4-1 to TRBJ2-1; 7 bases fit TRBD2. The V and J ends lost 0 bases and 5 bases, in that order; junction bases with no gene match: 4. This CDR3 region has 15 residues. The germline V gene has CDR1 MGHRA and CDR2 YSYEKL. The chain's CDR3 is CASSQDTGGNNEQFF. DNA for the CDR3: TGCGCCAGCAGCCAAGACACGGGGGGAAACAATGAGCAGTTCTTC.

This clonotype was observed at least ten times. The chain employs TRBV7-9 and TRBJ2-7; possibly TRBD1 for D (5 bases). The germline V and J ends were trimmed by 4 bases and 7 bases, with 17 bases remaining between them. Germline CDR1 and CDR2: SEHNR and FQNEAQ (reference sequence). This CDR3 is 14 amino acids long. Here the CDR3 DNA reads TGTGCCAGCAGCTCGCCCCTAGGGGTAGGAGAGCAGTACTTC. The encoded protein is CASSSPLGVGEQYF.

This clonotype was found many times. V gene TRBV12-3 or TRBV12-4 combines with J gene TRBJ2-3; D remains ambiguous. V lost 6 bases to trimming and J lost 4 bases, with 17 bases between them. This CDR3 region has 15 residues. The CDR3 DNA reads as TGTGCCAGCAGCCCCGGGTCTGCTATCGCAGATACGCAGTATTTT. Encoded protein: CASSPGSAIADTQYF.

About this clonotype: Since a much larger clone is just one base distant, this may be a read error. This chain links TRBV27 with TRBJ2-5, with TRBD1 matching over 9 bases. The germline V gene has CDR1 MNHEY and CDR2 SMNVEV (reference sequence). The CDR3 runs 18 residues. The CDR3 DNA is TGTGCCGGCAGTCCTGGGACAGGGTATCTTTTGAGGCAAGAGACCCAGTACTTC. It yields the protein CAGSPGTGYLLRQETQYF.

This clonotype was recorded at least ten times. The chain combines TRBV20-1 with TRBJ2-5; 10 bases line up with TRBD2. Germline CDR1 and CDR2: DFQATT and SNEGSKA (reference sequence). Germline trimming cut 0 bases from V and 7 bases from J; bases unmatched to any gene: 11. This CDR3 has 16 residues. CDR3 region: CSARDLEREGIGTQYF. CDR3 nucleotide sequence: TGCAGTGCTAGAGATTTGGAGCGGGAGGGGATAGGGACCCAGTACTTC.

This clonotype was observed at least ten times. This chain joins TRBV7-9 and TRBJ1-1; 10 nucleotides match TRBD1. This CDR3 spans 14 amino acids. CDR1 is SEHNR and CDR2 is FQNEAQ in the germline V gene (reference sequence). Trimming took 5 bases from V and 4 from J; bases not matched to a gene: 4. DNA of the CDR3: TGTGCCAGCAGCACCGGGACAGGGGTCACTGAAGCTTTCTTT. Its protein is CASSTGTGVTEAFF.